This T cell receptor (beta chain) was recorded in a study of response to subunit inactivated influenza vaccine. TCRdb re-called the RT-PCR reads through MiXCR, storing one row per CDR3 protein. This table holds roughly 540,000 distinct CDR3 sequences, around 25% found once. Only a few counts were recorded for this clonotype. Germline-derived CDR1 and CDR2 are MNHEY and SVGAGI. Between the trimmed V and J ends, which lost 4 bases and 6 bases, there was a span of 13 bases. The CDR3 spans 14 residues. This sample also appeared in a second study, on T cells expressing NK-cell markers. In that study: Making the TCR beta cDNA relied on 5'RACE template switching with UMIs. The eight sequenced donors comprised seven who were HCMV-seropositive and one who was seronegative. About 1.0-8% of CD8+ T cells in roughly six donors belonged to dominant NKG2C+ clonotypes.

This chain joins TRBV6-5 and TRBJ2-1; D not resolved. The source is a middle-aged man who received an inactivated influenza vaccine. Sequenced material: CD4+ T cells sorted from PBMCs, taken 11 to 12 days after vaccination. This chain's CDR3 is CASSSAPPGNEQFF. CDR3 DNA sequence: TGTGCCAGCAGTTCGGCTCCCCCAGGCAATGAGCAGTTCTTC.